The next 5 T cell receptor beta chains were all read from a single sample in a study of T cells expressing NK-cell markers. TCRdb processed the 5' RACE reads again and assigns one entry to each CDR3 protein, with no DNA. The sample spans 200,000 to 300,000 distinct CDR3 sequences; the ten largest clones claim about 0.4%. The sequencing sample was made of blood T cells: a sorted CD56 or NKG2C T cell subset, CD4+ or CD8+ T cells, or bulk PBMC T cells (not recorded which). These receptors all come from a young man in good health.

The chain joins TRBV4-3 to TRBJ2-2; the TCRdb call, TRBD1, lacks DNA for checking. Germline V gives CDR1 LGHNA, CDR2 YSLEER. The CDR3 extends over 16 amino acids. The CDR3 sequence is CASSQDSGPNTGELFF.

The chain joins TRBV7-2 to TRBJ2-5. The germline V gene encodes CDR1 SGHTA and CDR2 FQGNSA. The CDR3 covers 13 residues. CDR3 sequence: CASSVGQEQTQYF.

The genes are TRBV12-5 and TRBJ1-1; without DNA, the TCRdb call of TRBD1 cannot be checked. This CDR3 has 11 residues. Germline lookup yields CDR1 LGHNT and CDR2 FRNRAP. CDR3 sequence: CASGSRGEAFF.

The CDR3 spells CSARDAVSSGYNEQFF. The chain has TRBV20-1 and TRBJ2-1; absent DNA, TCRdb's TRBD2 call cannot be checked. This CDR3 spans 16 amino acids. The germline V gene has CDR1 DFQATT and CDR2 SNEGSKA (reference sequence).

V usage is TRBV11-1 and J usage is TRBJ2-3; with no DNA, the TCRdb D assignment of TRBD2 cannot be verified. This CDR3 contains 16 residues. Germline V gene sequence: CDR1 SGHAT, CDR2 FQDESV (reference sequence). CDR3 sequence reads: CASSLWTSGRADTQYF.